A selection of T cell receptor beta chains follows, all from one sample in a study of blood T cells in healthy people across ages. Each CDR3 protein gets one entry after TCRdb re-called the 5' RACE reads with MiXCR. The sample has more than 900,000 distinct CDR3 sequences; 29% are singletons. These data also featured in a second study, about T cells of mothers and their children.

The sequencing sample was made of blood. These receptors were collected from a woman aged 40 to 50 in good health. CDR3s include the opening cysteine and the closing phenylalanine or tryptophan. D genes are given only for firm matches. Only part of the rows carry a size: once, few, many, or a class if the clone is expanded.

clone_size j_call v_call d_call cdr3_length cdr3_nt cdr3_aa
many TRBJ2-1 TRBV20-1 TRBD2 17 TGCAGTGCTGGCCCCTCCCTTAGCGGGGGGACCTACAATGAGCAGTTCTTC CSAGPSLSGGTYNEQFF
many TRBJ1-6 TRBV4-3 TRBD1 18 TGCGCCAGCAGCCAAGATCCCGGACAGGGCCGGTATAATTCACCCCTCCACTTT CASSQDPGQGRYNSPLHF
few TRBJ2-1 TRBV5-1 TRBD2 17 TGCGCCAGCAGCTTGGGTTCCGGCGGGGGAGCCGGGGGTGAGCAGTTCTTC CASSLGSGGGAGGEQFF
. TRBJ2-3 TRBV5-1 . 17 TGCGCCAGCAGCTTGGGAAGGAACCAACTCATAACAGATACGCAGTATTTT CASSLGRNQLITDTQYF
many TRBJ2-5 TRBV4-1 . 18 TGCGCCAGCAGCCAACTGATCGGGACACGAAAGGACCAAGAGACCCAGTACTTC CASSQLIGTRKDQETQYF
many TRBJ1-5 TRBV12-3/TRBV12-4 . 15 TGTGCCAGCAGTTCGTATACCGCTAGCAATCAGCCCCAGCATTTT CASSSYTASNQPQHF
. TRBJ2-7 TRBV20-1 TRBD2 14 TGCAGTGCTAGCCAGCGGGGGGCCGGGAATGAGCAGTACTTC CSASQRGAGNEQYF
once TRBJ2-7 TRBV7-2 . 15 TGTGCCAGCAGCTTTGCCGGGACATTGGGGGACGAGCAGTACTTC CASSFAGTLGDEQYF
few TRBJ1-6 TRBV18 TRBD1 14 TGTGCCAGCTCAGGGGGGGACAGCTCTTCACCCCTCCACTTT CASSGGDSSSPLHF
. TRBJ1-4 TRBV20-1 . 12 TGCAGTGCTAGAGGGGGCACTGAAAAACTGTTTTTT CSARGGTEKLFF
. TRBJ2-1 TRBV20-1 . 15 TGCAGTGCTAGAGACCTCTCGGACCCTTACAATGAGCAGTTCTTC CSARDLSDPYNEQFF
. TRBJ2-4 TRBV28 . 20 TGTGCCAGCAGCTGCAAGACGGGACATCTAACTGAACTGGACAAAAACATTCAGTACTTC CASSCKTGHLTELDKNIQYF
many TRBJ2-7 TRBV20-1 . 13 TGCAGTGCTAGAGGTGGGGAATCCTACGAGCAGTACTTC CSARGGESYEQYF
few TRBJ2-1 TRBV6-5 . 15 TGTGCCAGCAGCAGCGCGGGGCCAATATACAATGAGCAGTTCTTC CASSSAGPIYNEQFF
few TRBJ1-4 TRBV5-1 . 17 TGCGCCAGCAGCTTGGGGGTGACCGTCTTGGGGCCCGAAAAACTGTTTTTT CASSLGVTVLGPEKLFF
many TRBJ2-1 TRBV19 . 14 TGTGCCAGTAGTCTACCCAATCGGTGGAATGAGCAGTTCTTC CASSLPNRWNEQFF
. TRBJ2-1 TRBV12-3/TRBV12-4 TRBD2 15 TGTGCCAGCAGGGGTCAAGCGGGGGGGCTGGGTGAGCAGTTCTTC CASRGQAGGLGEQFF
. TRBJ1-5 TRBV6-2/TRBV6-3 . 14 TGTGCCAGCAGCTACCGGACTTGGAGTCAGCCCCAGCATTTT CASSYRTWSQPQHF
many TRBJ2-7 TRBV7-9 . 15 TGTGCCAGCAGCCCCGTCCCCTCGCCCTCCTACGAGCAGTACTTC CASSPVPSPSYEQYF
few TRBJ2-1 TRBV29-1 . 12 TGCAGCATTCCAGAGGCCCCCGACCTGCAGTTCTTC CSIPEAPDLQFF
many TRBJ2-1 TRBV29-1 . 11 TGCAGCGTCGCCCCATACAATGAGCAGTTCTTC CSVAPYNEQFF
few TRBJ1-4 TRBV2 . 15 TGTGCCAGCATGGGTTTAGGCGTCGCTAATGAAAAACTGTTTTTT CASMGLGVANEKLFF
many TRBJ2-3 TRBV25-1 . 13 TGTGCCAGCAGTGAATCAGGAGCCCATACGCAGTATTTT CASSESGAHTQYF
. TRBJ2-7 TRBV7-9 . 13 TGTGCCAGCGGTGTGGCAGGCTCCTACGAGCAGTACTTC CASGVAGSYEQYF
. TRBJ2-1 TRBV12-3/TRBV12-4 . 11 TGTGCCAGCAGTCCAGGAGAGACCCAGTTCTTC CASSPGETQFF
many TRBJ2-1 TRBV10-3 . 12 TGTGCCATCAGTGACCGCAGAAGCGAGCAGTTCTTC CAISDRRSEQFF
. TRBJ2-7 TRBV6-2/TRBV6-3 . 14 TGCGCCAGCAACTGGGCAGAAGTTTCCTACGAGCAGTACTTC CASNWAEVSYEQYF
many TRBJ2-7 TRBV6-6 . 13 TGTGCCAGCAGTTTAAACGGCATCAACGAGCAGTACTTC CASSLNGINEQYF
. TRBJ2-5 TRBV3-1 TRBD1 15 TGTGCCAGCAGCCAAGACAGACAGGGCCAAGAGACCCAGTACTTC CASSQDRQGQETQYF
many TRBJ2-1 TRBV6-1 TRBD2 19 TGTGCCAGCAGTGAAGAAGGGCTGGCGGGGGGGCCCCCCTACAATGAGCAGTTCTTC CASSEEGLAGGPPYNEQFF
. TRBJ2-3 TRBV20-1 . 14 TGCAGTGCTAGCCCCACCCAGAGCACAGATACGCAGTATTTT CSASPTQSTDTQYF
. TRBJ2-1 TRBV6-2/TRBV6-3 TRBD2 16 TGTGCCAGCAGTCCCTTTCCTAGCGGGTTATACAATGAGCAGTTCTTC CASSPFPSGLYNEQFF
once TRBJ2-1 TRBV29-1 . 11 TGCAGCGTTACAGCCTACAATGAGCAGTTCTTC CSVTAYNEQFF
. TRBJ2-1 TRBV4-1 TRBD2 17 TGCGCCAGCAGCCAATCGATTAGCGGGGGGCCTCACAATGAGCAGTTCTTC CASSQSISGGPHNEQFF
many TRBJ2-1 TRBV7-8 TRBD2 16 TGTGCCAGCAGCTGGACTAGCGGGGGGGCCGGGTATGAGCAGTTCTTC CASSWTSGGAGYEQFF
many TRBJ1-2 TRBV5-4 . 15 TGTGCCAGCAGCTTACAGGGACGAATTAACTATGGCTACACCTTC CASSLQGRINYGYTF
few TRBJ2-7 TRBV20-1 TRBD2 17 TGCAGTGCTACCTCCGGGACTAGCGGGGGAAAATACTACGAGCAGTACTTC CSATSGTSGGKYYEQYF
many TRBJ2-1 TRBV7-6 . 12 TGTGCCAGCAGCTTTGCCAGGAATGAGCAGTTCTTC CASSFARNEQFF
few TRBJ1-1 TRBV5-4 . 17 TGTGCCAGCAGCTTTAGGCAGGGCGGAACTATTTTAGCTGAAGCTTTCTTT CASSFRQGGTILAEAFF
few TRBJ2-5 TRBV14 . 13 TGTGCCAGCAGCTCAAGGAGGTTAGAGACCCAGTACTTC CASSSRRLETQYF
many TRBJ2-7 TRBV30 . 11 TGTGCCTGGAGCCCTAACTACGAGCAGTACTTC CAWSPNYEQYF
few TRBJ1-2 TRBV7-2 . 14 TGTGCCAGCAGCGCCCCCGGGACGGAGTATGGCTACACCTTC CASSAPGTEYGYTF
few TRBJ1-5 TRBV12-3/TRBV12-4 . 13 TGTGCCAGCAGTTGGGAGAGGAATCAGCCCCAGCATTTT CASSWERNQPQHF
few TRBJ1-6 TRBV27 . 12 TGTGCCCGTACAGAGCGTAGTGTGCCCCTCCACTTT CARTERSVPLHF
few TRBJ2-7 TRBV20-1 TRBD1 15 TGCAGTGCTAGAGACCCCACAGGGGATCCCTACGAGCAGTACTTC CSARDPTGDPYEQYF
. TRBJ2-2 TRBV2 . 11 TGTGCCAGCACCCTAAATTGGGAGCTGTTTTTT CASTLNWELFF
few TRBJ2-3 TRBV12-3/TRBV12-4 . 14 TGTGCCAGCACCCTGGGGGGGGCTGGGGATACGCAGTATTTT CASTLGGAGDTQYF
few TRBJ2-7 TRBV7-2 . 15 TGTGCCAGCAGCCTAGGGGGATTTCGCTCCTACGAGCAGTACTTC CASSLGGFRSYEQYF
. TRBJ1-2 TRBV7-2 . 15 TGTGCCAGCAGCTTAGGAAGGACGGAAAACTATGGCTACACCTTC CASSLGRTENYGYTF
. TRBJ1-2 TRBV29-1 . 14 TGCAGCGTTGAAGCCGACCGATTAGCGGGGGGCTACACCTTC CSVEADRLAGGYTF